This TCR beta chain was retrieved from a study of cytomegalovirus exposure and HLA in healthy donors. Overall study findings and caveats: The study labeled more than 150 TCR beta chains cytomegalovirus-associated. In a later analysis, approximately 15,000 TCR beta sequences were associated with HLA alleles at 0.05 false discovery rate.

Amplification used 60 Vbeta primers and 13 Jbeta primers. Some clones are missing from TCRdb's copy, which holds only in-frame ones; the method was immunoSEQ multiplex PCR. The sample shows approximately 120,000 clones, just under 75% of them seen only once. The germline V gene has CDR1 PRHDT and CDR2 FYEKMQ (reference sequence). This CDR3 contains 15 residues. J was trimmed by 4 bases and V by 5 bases; bases with no gene match: 10. Worth noting for this clone: Its antigen is as yet unknown.

The donors were healthy bone marrow donors. When sampled, the donors appeared nominally healthy, though they likely had unrecorded immune exposures. The sequencing input was PBMCs. This TCR was recovered from a man aged 55 to 69 in good health and CMV-seropositive. The chain carries TRBV13 and TRBJ1-2; the match to TRBD1 covers 7 bases. CDR3 in amino acids: CASSRSDRESYGYTF. The CDR3 DNA reads TGTGCCAGCAGCCGAAGTGACAGGGAGAGCTATGGCTACACCTTC. Looking up the rest from reference TRBV13 and TRBJ1-2 gives the full variable domain: AAGVIQSPRHLIKEKRETATLKCYPIPRHDTVYWYQQGPGQDPQFLISFYEKMQSDKGSIPDRFSAQQFSDYHSELNMSSLELGDSALYFCASSRSDRESYGYTFGSGTRLTVV.